This T cell receptor beta chain emerged from a study of CD4 T cells in relation to SARS-CoV-2 and coronaviruses. About the research overall: Median patient age was almost 40 years, spanning 21 to 72 years.

Naive and memory CD4+ T cells were cultured with CEF, then survey-sequenced. The table came from immunoSEQ multiplex PCR; TCRdb's copy has only in-frame clones and leaves some out. The repertoire holds 38,000 or so clones, with around 85% as singletons. Germline CDR1 is LGHDT and CDR2 is YNNKEL (reference sequence). The CDR3 is made up of 12 amino acids. Trimming pared 6 bases from V and 4 bases from J, leaving 4 bases between. More than 8.5 x 10^4 naive or memory CD4+ cells were cultured with CEF peptides for around eleven days. About this clone itself: Its antigen is currently unknown.

The source of this sequence is an adult with COVID-19. The rearrangement uses TRBV3-1 (or the pseudogene TRBV3-2) and TRBJ2-6, with D unclear. Input material: naive CD4+ T cells from PBMCs, cultured in vitro. Regarding subset: naive CD4+ T cells isolated by negative enrichment. CDR3 residues: CASRQGANVLTF. For the CDR3, the DNA is TGTGCCAGCAGACAGGGGGCCAACGTCCTGACTTTC.